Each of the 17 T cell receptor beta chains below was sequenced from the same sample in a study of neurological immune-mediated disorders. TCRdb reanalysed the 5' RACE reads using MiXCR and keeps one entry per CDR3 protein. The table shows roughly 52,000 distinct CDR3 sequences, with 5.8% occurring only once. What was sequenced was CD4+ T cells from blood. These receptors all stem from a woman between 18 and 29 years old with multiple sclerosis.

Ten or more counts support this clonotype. In DNA, the CDR3 is TGTGCCAGCTCACAGACAGGGGACTTTGGGAACACTGAAGCTTTCTTT. Translation gives CASSQTGDFGNTEAFF. This chain connects TRBV18 to TRBJ1-1, with 8 nucleotides matching TRBD1. J was trimmed by 1 base and V by 4 bases; bases with no gene match: 8. Per germline, CDR1 KGHSH and CDR2 LQKENI. This CDR3 is 16 amino acids long.

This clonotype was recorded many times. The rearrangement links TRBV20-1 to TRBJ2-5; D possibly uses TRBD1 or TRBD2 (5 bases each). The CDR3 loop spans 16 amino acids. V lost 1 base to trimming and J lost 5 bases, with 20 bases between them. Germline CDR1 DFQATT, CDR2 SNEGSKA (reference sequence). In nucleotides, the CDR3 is TGCAGTGCTAGAGGGGGGTTGGCTATGCTACGGGAGACCCAGTACTTC. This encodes CSARGGLAMLRETQYF.

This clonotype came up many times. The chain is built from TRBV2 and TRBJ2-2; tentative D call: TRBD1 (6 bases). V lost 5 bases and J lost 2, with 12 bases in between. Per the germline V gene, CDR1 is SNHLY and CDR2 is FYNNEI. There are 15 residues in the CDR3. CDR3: CASSYRASNTGELFF. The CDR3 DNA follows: TGTGCCAGCAGTTACAGGGCCTCCAACACCGGGGAGCTGTTTTTT.

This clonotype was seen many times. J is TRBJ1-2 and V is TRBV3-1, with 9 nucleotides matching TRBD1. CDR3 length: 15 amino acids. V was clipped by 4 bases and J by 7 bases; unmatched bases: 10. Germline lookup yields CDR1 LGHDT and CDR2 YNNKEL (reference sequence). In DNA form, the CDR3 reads TGTGCCAGCAGCCTAGGGACAGGGTCTCGCCTTGGCTACACCTTC. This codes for CASSLGTGSRLGYTF.

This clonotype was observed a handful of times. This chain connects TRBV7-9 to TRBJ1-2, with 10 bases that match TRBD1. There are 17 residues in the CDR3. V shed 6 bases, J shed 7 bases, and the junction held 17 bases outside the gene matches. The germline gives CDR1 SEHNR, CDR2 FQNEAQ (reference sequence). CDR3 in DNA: TGTGCCAGCAGTTCCGGACAGGGGGGCGATCAGTTCTTTGGCTACACCTTC. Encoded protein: CASSSGQGGDQFFGYTF.

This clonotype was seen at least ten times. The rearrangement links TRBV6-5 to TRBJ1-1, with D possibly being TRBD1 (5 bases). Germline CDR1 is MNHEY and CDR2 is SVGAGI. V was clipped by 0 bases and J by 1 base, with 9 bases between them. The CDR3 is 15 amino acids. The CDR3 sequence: CASSYSIGANTEAFF. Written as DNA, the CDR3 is TGTGCCAGCAGTTACTCGATTGGGGCGAACACTGAAGCTTTCTTT.

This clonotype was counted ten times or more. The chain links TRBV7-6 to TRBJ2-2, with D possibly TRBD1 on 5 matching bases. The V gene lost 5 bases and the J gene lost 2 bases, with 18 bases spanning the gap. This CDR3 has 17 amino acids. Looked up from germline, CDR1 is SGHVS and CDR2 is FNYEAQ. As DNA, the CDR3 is TGTGCCAGCAGCCTATTTAGGACATCTTTAAACACCGGGGAGCTGTTTTTT. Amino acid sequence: CASSLFRTSLNTGELFF.

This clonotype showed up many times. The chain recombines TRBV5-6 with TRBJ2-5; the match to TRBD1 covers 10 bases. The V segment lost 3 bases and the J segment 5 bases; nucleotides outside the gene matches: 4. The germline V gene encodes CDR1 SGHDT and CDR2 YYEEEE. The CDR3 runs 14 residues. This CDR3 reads CASSSTGGEETQYF. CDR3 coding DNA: TGTGCCAGCAGCTCGACAGGGGGCGAGGAGACCCAGTACTTC. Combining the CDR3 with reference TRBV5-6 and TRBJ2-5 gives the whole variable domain DAGVTQSPTHLIKTRGQQVTLRCSPKSGHDTVSWYQQALGQGPQFIFQYYEEEERQRGNFPDRFSGHQFPNYSSELNVNALLLGDSALYLCASSSTGGEETQYFGPGTRLLVL.

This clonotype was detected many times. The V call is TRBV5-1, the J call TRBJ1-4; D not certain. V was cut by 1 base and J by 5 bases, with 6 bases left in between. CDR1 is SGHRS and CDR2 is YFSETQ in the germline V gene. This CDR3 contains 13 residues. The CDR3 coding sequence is TGCGCCAGCAGCTTGTCGTCCAATGAAAAACTGTTTTTT. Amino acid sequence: CASSLSSNEKLFF.

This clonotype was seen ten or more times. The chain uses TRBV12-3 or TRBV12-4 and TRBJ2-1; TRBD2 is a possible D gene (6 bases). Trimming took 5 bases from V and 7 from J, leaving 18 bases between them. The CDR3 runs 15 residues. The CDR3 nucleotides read TGTGCCAGCAGTCAGACTAGGCAGGTGGGGAATGAGCAGTTCTTC. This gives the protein CASSQTRQVGNEQFF.

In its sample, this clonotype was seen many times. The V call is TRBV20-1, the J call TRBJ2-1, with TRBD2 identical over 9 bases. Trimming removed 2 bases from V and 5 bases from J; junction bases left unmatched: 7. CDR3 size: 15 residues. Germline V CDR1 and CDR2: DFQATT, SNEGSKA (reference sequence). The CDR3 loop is CSARRKRGAHNEQFF. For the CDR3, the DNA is TGCAGTGCTAGAAGGAAGCGGGGGGCCCACAATGAGCAGTTCTTC.

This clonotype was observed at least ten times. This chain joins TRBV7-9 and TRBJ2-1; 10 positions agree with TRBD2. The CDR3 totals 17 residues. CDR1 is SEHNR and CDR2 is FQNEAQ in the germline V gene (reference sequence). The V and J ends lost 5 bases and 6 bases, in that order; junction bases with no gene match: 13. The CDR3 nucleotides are TGTGCCAGCAGCCCCCAGCCGGCTAGCGGGAGCTTCAATGAGCAGTTCTTC. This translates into CASSPQPASGSFNEQFF.

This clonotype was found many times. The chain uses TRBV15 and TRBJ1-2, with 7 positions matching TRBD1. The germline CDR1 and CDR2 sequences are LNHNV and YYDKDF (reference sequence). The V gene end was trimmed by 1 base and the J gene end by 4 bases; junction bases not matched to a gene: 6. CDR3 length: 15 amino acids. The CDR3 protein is CATSRGRDSFYGYTF. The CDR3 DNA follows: TGTGCCACCAGCAGAGGCCGGGACAGCTTCTATGGCTACACCTTC.

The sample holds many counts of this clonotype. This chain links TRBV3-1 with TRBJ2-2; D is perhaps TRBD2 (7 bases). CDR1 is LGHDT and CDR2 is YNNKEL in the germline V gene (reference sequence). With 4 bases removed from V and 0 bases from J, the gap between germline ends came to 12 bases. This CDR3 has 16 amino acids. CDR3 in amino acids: CASSPRGGANTGELFF. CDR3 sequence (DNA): TGTGCCAGCAGCCCGAGAGGGGGGGCGAACACCGGGGAGCTGTTTTTT.

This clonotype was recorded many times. The DNA for the CDR3 is TGCAGTGCTAGGGGAATTAGACAGGACCAAGAGACCCAGTACTTC. It translates to CSARGIRQDQETQYF. This chain uses TRBV20-1 with TRBJ2-5, with D possibly matching TRBD1 (6 bases). Trimming stripped 3 bases from V and 0 bases from J, with 14 bases between. Germline V gene lookup returns CDR1 DFQATT and CDR2 SNEGSKA (reference sequence). CDR3 length equals 15 residues.

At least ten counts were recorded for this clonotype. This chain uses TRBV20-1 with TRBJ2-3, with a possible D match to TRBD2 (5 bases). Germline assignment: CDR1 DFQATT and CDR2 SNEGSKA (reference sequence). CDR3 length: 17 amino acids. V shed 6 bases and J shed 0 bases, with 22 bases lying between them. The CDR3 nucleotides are TGCAGTGCCCCGCCGCGGGCGGAACATACTAGCACAGATACGCAGTATTTT. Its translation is CSAPPRAEHTSTDTQYF.

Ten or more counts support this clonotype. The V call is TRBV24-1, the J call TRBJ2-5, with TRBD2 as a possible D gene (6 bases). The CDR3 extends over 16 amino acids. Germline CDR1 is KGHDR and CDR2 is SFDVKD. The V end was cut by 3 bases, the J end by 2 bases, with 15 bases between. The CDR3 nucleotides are TGTGCCACCAGTGATCTTGGTGCGGCGGGGCAAGAGACCCAGTACTTC. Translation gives CATSDLGAAGQETQYF.